This is a list of T cell receptor beta chains from one sample in a study of T cell responses to AZD1222 COVID-19 vaccine. Profiling relied on immunoSEQ multiplex PCR, and the TCRdb table lists in-frame clones only, not all of them. Of about 130,000 clones listed, around 86% were seen once; the top ten hold approximately 20%. This specimen was peripheral blood, taken on day 0 of AZD1222 vaccination. The receptors derive from an adult in good health. The CDR3 runs from the conserved cysteine through the conserved F or W. The D gene is left open where the match is weak. Not every row has a clone size; where given, it reads once, few, many or a size class.

CDR3: CASSPFTFAQYF; DNA: TGTGCCAGCAGCCCGTTTACATTCGCCCAGTACTTC; V: TRBV7-2; size: -; J: TRBJ2-5; D: -
CDR3: CASSQKVEKLFF; DNA: TGTGCCAGCAGCCAAAAGGTTGAAAAACTGTTTTTT; V: TRBV3-1/TRBV3-2; size: -; J: TRBJ1-4; D: -
CDR3: CASSPLAGEPYEQYF; DNA: TGTGCCAGCTCACCTTTGGCAGGGGAACCCTACGAGCAGTACTTC; V: TRBV18; size: -; J: TRBJ2-7; D: -
CDR3: CASSPPDRGNSPLHF; DNA: TGTGCCAGCTCACCACCGGACAGGGGAAATTCACCCCTCCACTTT; V: TRBV18; size: -; J: TRBJ1-6; D: TRBD1
CDR3: CASSLLSGGSTDTQYF; DNA: TGTGCCAGCAGCTTGCTTAGCGGGGGGAGCACAGATACGCAGTATTTT; V: TRBV28; size: -; J: TRBJ2-3; D: TRBD2
CDR3: CASSPTGSEQFF; DNA: TGTGCCAGCTCACCTACAGGGAGTGAGCAGTTCTTC; V: TRBV18; size: -; J: TRBJ2-1; D: -
CDR3: CASMTNYNSPLHF; DNA: TGTGCCAGCATGACAAACTATAATTCACCCCTCCACTTT; V: TRBV7-9; size: -; J: TRBJ1-6; D: -
CDR3: CASSFPGSPLHF; DNA: TGTGCCAGCAGCTTTCCCGGGTCACCCCTCCACTTT; V: TRBV7-2; size: -; J: TRBJ1-6; D: -
CDR3: CASSPDGTWQPQHF; DNA: TGTGCCAGCTCACCCGACGGTACATGGCAGCCCCAGCATTTT; V: TRBV18; size: -; J: TRBJ1-5; D: -
CDR3: CASSLGGGWYGYTF; DNA: TGCGCCAGCAGCTTGGGGGGCGGTTGGTATGGCTACACCTTC; V: TRBV5-1; size: -; J: TRBJ1-2; D: -
CDR3: CASSVTSGASYEQYF; DNA: TGCGCCAGCAGCGTGACTAGCGGGGCCTCCTACGAGCAGTACTTC; V: TRBV5-1; size: -; J: TRBJ2-7; D: TRBD2
CDR3: CASSFEQDNSPLHF; DNA: TGTGCCAGCAGCTTTGAACAGGATAATTCACCCCTCCACTTT; V: TRBV5-5; size: -; J: TRBJ1-6; D: -
CDR3: CASSLGGGPGKLFF; DNA: TGCGCCAGCAGCTTGGGCGGGGGCCCGGGAAAACTGTTTTTT; V: TRBV5-1; size: -; J: TRBJ1-4; D: -
CDR3: CTAPDYGYTF; DNA: TGCACCGCTCCAGACTATGGCTACACCTTC; V: TRBV20-1; size: -; J: TRBJ1-2; D: -
CDR3: CASSLSLGASGYSPLHF; DNA: TGCGCCAGCAGCTTGTCTTTAGGGGCTTCGGGATATTCACCCCTCCACTTT; V: TRBV5-1; size: -; J: TRBJ1-6; D: -
CDR3: CASSSTSTRVVNTGELFF; DNA: TGTGCCAGTAGTTCCACCTCGACACGGGTCGTCAACACCGGGGAGCTGTTTTTT; V: TRBV19; size: -; J: TRBJ2-2; D: -
CDR3: CASSLMSTGAGANVLTF; DNA: TGTGCCAGCAGCTTAATGTCCACAGGGGCTGGGGCCAACGTCCTGACTTTC; V: TRBV7-6; size: -; J: TRBJ2-6; D: TRBD1
CDR3: CASSLAGASSYEQYF; DNA: TGTGCCAGCAGCTTAGCAGGGGCAAGCTCCTACGAGCAGTACTTC; V: TRBV7-8; size: -; J: TRBJ2-7; D: -
CDR3: CASSVEVRQLNQPQHF; DNA: TGTGCCAGCAGTGTTGAGGTGCGGCAGTTAAATCAGCCCCAGCATTTT; V: TRBV2; size: -; J: TRBJ1-5; D: -
CDR3: CASSSPLRKTAQETQYF; DNA: TGTGCCAGCAGCTCCCCGCTGCGGAAGACGGCCCAAGAGACCCAGTACTTC; V: TRBV7-9; size: -; J: TRBJ2-5; D: -
CDR3: CASSQGTSGYYNEQFF; DNA: TGTGCCAGCAGCCAAGGCACTAGCGGGTACTACAATGAGCAGTTCTTC; V: TRBV3-1/TRBV3-2; size: once; J: TRBJ2-1; D: TRBD2